This TCR beta chain was sequenced during a study of blood T cell repertoires in COVID-19. This clone was detected many times. CDR1 is LGHNA and CDR2 is YSLEER in the germline V gene. The CDR3 contains 18 residues. V dropped 0 bases and J dropped 0; count of bases not matched to a gene: 7. Measured with immunoSEQ multiplex PCR; TCRdb has only the in-frame clones, and not every one. The top ten clones hold around 6.5% of a sample with 90,000 to 100,000 clones, about 80% of them seen once. This sequence originates from a man aged 55 to 70 with acute or convalescent COVID-19. Specimen: peripheral blood. This chain uses TRBV4-3 with TRBJ1-2; 10 nucleotides align to TRBD1. CDR3 sequence reads: CASSQDRTGGRANYGYTF. The CDR3 nucleotides are TGCGCCAGCAGCCAAGATCGGACAGGGGGTAGAGCTAACTATGGCTACACCTTC.